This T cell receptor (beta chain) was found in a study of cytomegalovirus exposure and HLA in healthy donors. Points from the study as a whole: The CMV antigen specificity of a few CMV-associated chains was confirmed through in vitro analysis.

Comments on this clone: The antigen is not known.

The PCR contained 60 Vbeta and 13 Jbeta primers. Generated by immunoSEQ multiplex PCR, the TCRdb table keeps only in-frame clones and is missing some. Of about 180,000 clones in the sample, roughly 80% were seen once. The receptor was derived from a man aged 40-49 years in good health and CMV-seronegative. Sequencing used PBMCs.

The chain's CDR3 is CASSPQRGMNTEAFF. DNA of the CDR3: TGTGCCAGCAGTCCGCAAAGGGGGATGAACACTGAAGCTTTCTTT. The chain employs TRBV28 and TRBJ1-1, with D perhaps TRBD1 (6 bases). Trimming removed 5 bases at V and 0 bases at J, with 13 bases between. The CDR3 is 15 amino acids. Germline V gene lookup returns CDR1 MDHEN and CDR2 SYDVKM.